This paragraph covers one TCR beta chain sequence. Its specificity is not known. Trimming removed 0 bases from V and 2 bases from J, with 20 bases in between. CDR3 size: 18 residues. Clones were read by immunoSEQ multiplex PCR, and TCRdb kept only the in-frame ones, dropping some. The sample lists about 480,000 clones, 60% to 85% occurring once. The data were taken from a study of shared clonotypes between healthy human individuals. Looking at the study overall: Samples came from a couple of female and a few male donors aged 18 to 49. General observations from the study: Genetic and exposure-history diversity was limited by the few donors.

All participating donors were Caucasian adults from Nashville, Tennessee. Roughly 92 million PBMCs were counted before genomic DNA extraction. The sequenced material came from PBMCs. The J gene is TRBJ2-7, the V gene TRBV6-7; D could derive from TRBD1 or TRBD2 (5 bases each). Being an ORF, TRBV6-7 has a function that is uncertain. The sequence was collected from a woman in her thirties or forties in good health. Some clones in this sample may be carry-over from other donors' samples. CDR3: CASSYSIGAGCTPYEQYF. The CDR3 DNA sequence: TGTGCCAGCAGTTACTCTATAGGGGCGGGTTGTACCCCCTACGAGCAGTACTTC.